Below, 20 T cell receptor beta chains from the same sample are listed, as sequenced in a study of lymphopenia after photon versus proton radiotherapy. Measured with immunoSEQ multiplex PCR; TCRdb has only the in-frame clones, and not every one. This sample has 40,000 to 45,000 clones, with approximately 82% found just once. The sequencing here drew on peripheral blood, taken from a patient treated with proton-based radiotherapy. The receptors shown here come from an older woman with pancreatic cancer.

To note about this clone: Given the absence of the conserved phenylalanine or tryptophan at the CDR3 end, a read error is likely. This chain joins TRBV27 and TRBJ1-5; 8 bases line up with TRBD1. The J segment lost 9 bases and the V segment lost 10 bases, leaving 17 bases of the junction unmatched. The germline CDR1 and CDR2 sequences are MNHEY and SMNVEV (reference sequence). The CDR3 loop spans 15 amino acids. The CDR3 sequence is CATGSLGTGGGPQHL. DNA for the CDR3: TGTGCCACCGGAAGCCTTGGGACAGGAGGCGGGCCCCAGCATCTT.

The CDR3, as DNA: TGTGCCAGCAGTGAAAGGTGGGGAGCGGGAGTGGAGACCCAGTACTTC. It encodes CASSERWGAGVETQYF. The chain couples TRBV6-1 to TRBJ2-5; 8 positions agree with TRBD2. This CDR3 is 16 amino acids long. Germline V lookup: CDR1 MNHNS, CDR2 SASEGT. The J segment lost 5 bases and the V segment lost 2 bases, leaving 10 bases of the junction unmatched.

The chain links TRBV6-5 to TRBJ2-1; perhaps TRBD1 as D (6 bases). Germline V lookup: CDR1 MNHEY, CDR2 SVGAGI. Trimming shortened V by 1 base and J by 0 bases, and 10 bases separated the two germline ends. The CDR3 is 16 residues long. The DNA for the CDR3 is TGTGCCAGCAGTTACTTCACAGGGTACTCCTACAATGAGCAGTTCTTC. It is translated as CASSYFTGYSYNEQFF.

This CDR3 is CASSSGGLAAYNEQFF. As DNA, the CDR3 is TGTGCCAGTAGTAGTGGGGGGCTAGCGGCATACAATGAGCAGTTCTTC. V gene TRBV19 combines with J gene TRBJ2-1; a weak D match, TRBD2 (7 bases). Looked up from germline, CDR1 is LNHDA and CDR2 is SQIVND (reference sequence). This CDR3 has 16 residues. The V end lost 4 bases, the J end lost 4 bases, and 17 bases lay between the germline ends. Based on the CDR3 plus reference TRBV19 and TRBJ2-1, the full variable domain is DGGITQSPKYLFRKEGQNVTLSCEQNLNHDAMYWYRQDPGQGLRLIYYSQIVNDFQKGDIAEGYSVSREKKESFPLTVTSAQKNPTAFYLCASSSGGLAAYNEQFFGPGTRLTVL.

This chain's CDR3 is CASSWGGSGGNEQFF. The DNA of the CDR3 is TGTGCCAGCAGCTGGGGCGGGAGTGGGGGCAATGAGCAGTTCTTC. The chain is built from TRBV7-6 and TRBJ2-1, with 7 bases fitting TRBD2. Germline-derived CDR1 and CDR2 are SGHVS and FNYEAQ. CDR3 length: 15 residues. Germline trimming cut 4 bases from V and 6 bases from J; bases unmatched to any gene: 9.

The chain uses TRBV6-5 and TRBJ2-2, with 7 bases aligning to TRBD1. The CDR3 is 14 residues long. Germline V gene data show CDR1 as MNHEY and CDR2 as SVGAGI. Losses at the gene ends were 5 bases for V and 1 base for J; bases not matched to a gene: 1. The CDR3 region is CASSRTGNTGELFF. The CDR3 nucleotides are TGTGCCAGCAGTCGGACAGGGAACACCGGGGAGCTGTTTTTT.

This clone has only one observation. CDR3: CASSELSGTLREQYF. Here the CDR3 DNA reads TGTGCCAGCAGTGAATTATCGGGGACCCTCCGAGAGCAGTACTTC. The chain carries TRBV6-1 and TRBJ2-7; D is perhaps TRBD1 or TRBD2 (5 bases each). The CDR3 is 15 residues long. Germline CDR1 is MNHNS and CDR2 is SASEGT. Trimming shortened V by 2 bases and J by 7 bases, and 18 bases separated the two germline ends.

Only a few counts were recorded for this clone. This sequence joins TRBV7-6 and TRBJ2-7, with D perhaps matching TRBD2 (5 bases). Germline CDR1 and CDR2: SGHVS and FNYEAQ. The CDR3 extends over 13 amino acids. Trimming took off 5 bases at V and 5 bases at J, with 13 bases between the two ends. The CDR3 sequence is CASSNRAGHEQYF. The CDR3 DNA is TGTGCCAGCAGCAACCGCGCGGGCCACGAGCAGTACTTC.

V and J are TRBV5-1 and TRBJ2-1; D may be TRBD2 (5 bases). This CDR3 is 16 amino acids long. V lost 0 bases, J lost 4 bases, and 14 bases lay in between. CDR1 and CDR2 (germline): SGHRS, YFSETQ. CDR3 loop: CASSLALGSSYNEQFF. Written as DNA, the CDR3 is TGCGCCAGCAGCTTGGCCCTAGGGAGTTCATACAATGAGCAGTTCTTC.

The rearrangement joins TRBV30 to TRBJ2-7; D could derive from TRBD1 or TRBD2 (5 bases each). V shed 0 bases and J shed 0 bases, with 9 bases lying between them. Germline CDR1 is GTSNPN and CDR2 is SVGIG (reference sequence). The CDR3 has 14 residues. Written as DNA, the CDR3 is TGTGCCTGGAGTGTGTGGGGGAACTCCTACGAGCAGTACTTC. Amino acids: CAWSVWGNSYEQYF.

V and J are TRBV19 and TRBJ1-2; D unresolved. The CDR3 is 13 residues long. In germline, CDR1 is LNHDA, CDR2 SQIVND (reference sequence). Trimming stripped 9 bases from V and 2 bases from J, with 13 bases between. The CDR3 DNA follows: TGTGCCAGCGTTAATAGAACGAACTATGGCTACACCTTC. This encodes CASVNRTNYGYTF.

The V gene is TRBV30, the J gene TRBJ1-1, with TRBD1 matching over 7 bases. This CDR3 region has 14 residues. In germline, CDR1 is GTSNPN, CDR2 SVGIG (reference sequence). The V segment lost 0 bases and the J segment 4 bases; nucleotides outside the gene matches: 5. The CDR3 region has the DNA TGTGCCTGGAGTGTAAGGGCAGGGGGCACTGAAGCTTTCTTT. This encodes CAWSVRAGGTEAFF.

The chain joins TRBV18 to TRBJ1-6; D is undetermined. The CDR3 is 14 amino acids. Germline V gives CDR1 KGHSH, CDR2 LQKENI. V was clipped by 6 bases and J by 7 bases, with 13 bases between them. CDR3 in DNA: TGTGCCAGCTCTAATAATCGAGGCAATTCACCCCTCCACTTT. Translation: CASSNNRGNSPLHF.

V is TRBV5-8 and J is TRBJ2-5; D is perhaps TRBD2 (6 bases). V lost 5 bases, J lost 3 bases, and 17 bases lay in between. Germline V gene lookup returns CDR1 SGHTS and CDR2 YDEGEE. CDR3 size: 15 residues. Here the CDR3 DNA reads TGTGCCAGCAGTTTGAACTCCGGGAGAAAAGAGACCCAGTACTTC. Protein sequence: CASSLNSGRKETQYF.

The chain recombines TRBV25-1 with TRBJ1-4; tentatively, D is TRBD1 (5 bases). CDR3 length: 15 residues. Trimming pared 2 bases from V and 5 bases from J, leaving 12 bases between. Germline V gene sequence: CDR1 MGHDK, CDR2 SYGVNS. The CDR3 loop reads CASSETGLRNEKLFF. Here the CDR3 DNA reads TGTGCCAGCAGTGAAACGGGACTGCGGAATGAAAAACTGTTTTTT.

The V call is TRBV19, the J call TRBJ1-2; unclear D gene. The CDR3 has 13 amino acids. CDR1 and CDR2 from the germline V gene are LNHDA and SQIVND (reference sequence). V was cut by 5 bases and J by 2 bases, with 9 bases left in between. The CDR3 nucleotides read TGTGCCAGTAGTTCCCCAGGCAACTATGGCTACACCTTC. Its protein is CASSSPGNYGYTF.

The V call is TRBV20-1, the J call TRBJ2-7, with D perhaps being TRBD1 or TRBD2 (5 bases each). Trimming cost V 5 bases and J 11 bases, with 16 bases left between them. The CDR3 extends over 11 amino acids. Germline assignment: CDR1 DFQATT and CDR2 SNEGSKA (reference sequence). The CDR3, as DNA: TGCAGTGCTGGGGACCTTGGGACCGAGTACTTC. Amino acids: CSAGDLGTEYF.

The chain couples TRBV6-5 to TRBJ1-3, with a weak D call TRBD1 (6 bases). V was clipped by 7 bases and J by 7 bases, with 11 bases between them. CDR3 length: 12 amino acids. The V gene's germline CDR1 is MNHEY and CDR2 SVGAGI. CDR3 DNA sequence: TGTGCCAGCACTACAGGGTCCAACACCATATATTTT. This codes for CASTTGSNTIYF.

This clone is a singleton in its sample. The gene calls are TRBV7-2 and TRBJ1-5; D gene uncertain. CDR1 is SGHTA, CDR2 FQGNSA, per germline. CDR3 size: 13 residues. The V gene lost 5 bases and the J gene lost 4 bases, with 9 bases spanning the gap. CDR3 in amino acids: CASSPGGNQPQHF. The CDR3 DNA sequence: TGTGCCAGCAGCCCCGGAGGGAATCAGCCCCAGCATTTT.

For the CDR3, the DNA is TGTGCCAGCAGCTTAGATGGCCGTCCCGGTGAGCAGTTCTTC. Protein sequence: CASSLDGRPGEQFF. The chain uses TRBV11-3 and TRBJ2-1; unclear D gene. The CDR3 contains 14 residues. The germline gives CDR1 SGHNT, CDR2 YENEEA. V shed 0 bases and J shed 9 bases, with 12 bases lying between them. Variable domain in full (rest from reference TRBV11-3 and TRBJ2-1): EAGVVQSPRYKIIEKKQPVAFWCNPISGHNTLYWYLQNLGQGPELLIRYENEEAVDDSQLPKDRFSAERLKGVDSTLKIQPAELGDSAVYLCASSLDGRPGEQFFGPGTRLTVL.